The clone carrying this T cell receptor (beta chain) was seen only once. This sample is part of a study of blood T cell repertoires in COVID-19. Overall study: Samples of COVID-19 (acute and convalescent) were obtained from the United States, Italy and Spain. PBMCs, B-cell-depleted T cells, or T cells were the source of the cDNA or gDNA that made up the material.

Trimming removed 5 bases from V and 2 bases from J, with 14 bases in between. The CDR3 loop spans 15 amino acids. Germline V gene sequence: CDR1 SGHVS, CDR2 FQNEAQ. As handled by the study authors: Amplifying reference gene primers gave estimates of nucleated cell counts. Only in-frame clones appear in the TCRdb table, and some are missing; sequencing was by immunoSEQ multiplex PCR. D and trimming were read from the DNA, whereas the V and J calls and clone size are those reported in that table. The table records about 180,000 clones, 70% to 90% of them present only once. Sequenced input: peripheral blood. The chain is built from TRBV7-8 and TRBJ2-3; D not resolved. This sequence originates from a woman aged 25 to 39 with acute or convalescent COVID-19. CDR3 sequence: CASSPHRALTDTQYF. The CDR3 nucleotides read TGTGCCAGCAGCCCCCATAGAGCCCTCACAGATACGCAGTATTTT.